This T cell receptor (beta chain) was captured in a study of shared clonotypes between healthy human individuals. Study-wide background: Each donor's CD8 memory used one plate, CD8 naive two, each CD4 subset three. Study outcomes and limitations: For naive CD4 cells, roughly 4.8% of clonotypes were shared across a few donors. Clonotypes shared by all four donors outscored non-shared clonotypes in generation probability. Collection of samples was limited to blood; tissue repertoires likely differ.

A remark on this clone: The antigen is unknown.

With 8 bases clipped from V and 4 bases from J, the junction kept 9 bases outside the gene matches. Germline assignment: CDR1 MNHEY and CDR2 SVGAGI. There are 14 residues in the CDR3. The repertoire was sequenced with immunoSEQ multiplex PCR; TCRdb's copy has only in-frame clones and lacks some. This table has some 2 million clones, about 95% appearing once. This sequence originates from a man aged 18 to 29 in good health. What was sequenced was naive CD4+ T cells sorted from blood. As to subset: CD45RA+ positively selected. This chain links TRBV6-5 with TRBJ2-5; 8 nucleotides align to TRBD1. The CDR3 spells CASGGTGLIETQYF. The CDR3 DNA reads TGTGCCAGCGGGGGGACAGGACTAATAGAGACCCAGTACTTC.